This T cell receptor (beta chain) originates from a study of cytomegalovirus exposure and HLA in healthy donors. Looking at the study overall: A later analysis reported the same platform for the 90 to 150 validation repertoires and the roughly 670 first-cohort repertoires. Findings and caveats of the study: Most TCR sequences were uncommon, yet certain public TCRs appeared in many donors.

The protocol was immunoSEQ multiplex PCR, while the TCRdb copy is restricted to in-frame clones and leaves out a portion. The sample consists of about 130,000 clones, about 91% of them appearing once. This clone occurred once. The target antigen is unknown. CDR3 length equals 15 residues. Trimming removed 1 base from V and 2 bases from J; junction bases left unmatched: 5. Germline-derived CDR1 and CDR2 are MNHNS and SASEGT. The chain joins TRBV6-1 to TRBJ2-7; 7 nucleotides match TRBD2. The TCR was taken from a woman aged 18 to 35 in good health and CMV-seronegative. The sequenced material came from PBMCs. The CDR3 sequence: CASSEGRGSTYEQYF. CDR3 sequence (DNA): TGTGCCAGCAGTGAAGGGCGGGGGAGCACCTACGAGCAGTACTTC.